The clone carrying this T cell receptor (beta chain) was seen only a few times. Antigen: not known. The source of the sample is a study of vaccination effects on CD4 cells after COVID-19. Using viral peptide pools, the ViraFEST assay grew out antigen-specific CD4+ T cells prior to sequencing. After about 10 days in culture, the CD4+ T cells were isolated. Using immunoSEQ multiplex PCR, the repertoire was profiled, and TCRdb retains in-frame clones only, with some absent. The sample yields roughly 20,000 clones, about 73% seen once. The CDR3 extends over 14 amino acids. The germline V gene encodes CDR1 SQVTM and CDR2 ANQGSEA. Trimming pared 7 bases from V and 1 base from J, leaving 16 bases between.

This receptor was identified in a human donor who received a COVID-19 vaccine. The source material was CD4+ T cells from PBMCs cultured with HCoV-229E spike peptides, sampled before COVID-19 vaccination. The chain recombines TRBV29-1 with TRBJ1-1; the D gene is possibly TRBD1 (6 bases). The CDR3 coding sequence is TGCAGCGCCGCCGGGGGAGGGGGGAACACTGAAGCTTTCTTT. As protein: CSAAGGGGNTEAFF.